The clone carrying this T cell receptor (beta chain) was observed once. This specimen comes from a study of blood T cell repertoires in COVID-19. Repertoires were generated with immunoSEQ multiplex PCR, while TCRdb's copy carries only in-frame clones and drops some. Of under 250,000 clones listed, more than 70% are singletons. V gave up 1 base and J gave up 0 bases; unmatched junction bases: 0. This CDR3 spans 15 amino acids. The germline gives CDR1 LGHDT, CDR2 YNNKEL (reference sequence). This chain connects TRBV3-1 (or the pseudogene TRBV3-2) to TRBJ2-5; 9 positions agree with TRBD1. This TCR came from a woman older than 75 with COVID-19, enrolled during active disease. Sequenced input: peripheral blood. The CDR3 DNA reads TGTGCCAGCAGCCAAGGGGACAGGGACCAAGAGACCCAGTACTTC. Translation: CASSQGDRDQETQYF.